What follows are 22 T cell receptor beta chains derived from one specimen sequenced in a study of CD8 T cells in ankylosing spondylitis. MiXCR, run by TCRdb on the 5' RACE reads, gives a single entry per CDR3 protein. The data show roughly 160,000 distinct CDR3 sequences, roughly 10% seen once. Sequences were obtained from blood, either unsorted or a sorted T cell fraction (not recorded which). The receptors shown here come from a female donor with ankylosing spondylitis or in good health (not recorded which).

This clonotype came up many times. V gene TRBV12-3 or TRBV12-4 combines with J gene TRBJ2-4, with D possibly being TRBD2 (6 bases). V lost 6 bases, J lost 8 bases, and 20 bases lay in between. This CDR3 has 15 residues. The CDR3, as DNA: TGTGCCAGCAGCACAACCTGGGAACCGGGGGACATTCAGTACTTC. Amino acids: CASSTTWEPGDIQYF.

This clonotype was observed at least ten times. The V gene is TRBV12-5, the J gene TRBJ2-1; the match to TRBD2 covers 11 bases. J was trimmed by 6 bases and V by 4 bases; bases with no gene match: 20. The germline V gene has CDR1 LGHNT and CDR2 FRNRAP. The CDR3 is 20 residues long. CDR3 loop: CASGWSAETSGKSFLNEQFF. The CDR3 region has the DNA TGTGCTAGTGGTTGGTCCGCCGAGACTAGCGGGAAATCCTTTCTCAATGAGCAGTTCTTC.

By share, this clonotype counts as large. This rearrangement joins TRBV4-3 to TRBJ2-1, with 10 nucleotides matching TRBD1. After removal of 0 bases from V and 14 bases from J, the junction contained 4 bases not matched to a gene. This CDR3 has 13 residues. In germline, CDR1 is LGHNA, CDR2 YSLEER. CDR3 in DNA: TGCGCCAGCAGCCAAGATCGGACAGGGGGTGAGTTCTTC. This translates into CASSQDRTGGEFF.

This clonotype showed up just a few times. The V call is TRBV7-9, the J call TRBJ1-1; D is ambiguous. Germline V gene sequence: CDR1 SEHNR, CDR2 FQNEAQ (reference sequence). This CDR3 comprises 15 residues. Trimming pared 0 bases from V and 6 bases from J, leaving 14 bases between. CDR3 coding DNA: TGTGCCAGCAGCTTAGCCCTAGCGGACTGGCCTGAAGCTTTCTTT. It yields the protein CASSLALADWPEAFF.

This clonotype was observed a few times. This rearrangement joins TRBV29-1 to TRBJ2-1; possible D gene TRBD2, 5 bases. The V end was cut by 5 bases, the J end by 8 bases, with 7 bases between. Germline values: CDR1 SQVTM, CDR2 ANQGSEA. The CDR3 extends over 10 amino acids. CDR3: CSVTRDEQFF. CDR3 sequence (DNA): TGCAGCGTTACTAGAGATGAGCAGTTCTTC.

The gene calls are TRBV30 and TRBJ2-1, with unresolved D. From germline, CDR1 is GTSNPN and CDR2 SVGIG (reference sequence). V was pared by 0 bases and J by 0 bases, with 9 bases between. The CDR3 spans 15 residues. This CDR3 reads CAWSVTGSSYNEQFF. The CDR3 DNA sequence: TGTGCCTGGAGTGTAACCGGAAGCTCCTACAATGAGCAGTTCTTC.

The chain links TRBV27 to TRBJ2-3, with D tentatively TRBD1 (6 bases). Germline-derived CDR1 and CDR2 are MNHEY and SMNVEV (reference sequence). The CDR3 is 18 amino acids. V dropped 6 bases and J dropped 3 bases, with 25 bases sitting between them. The CDR3 loop reads CASRPRTVQPSETDTQYF. CDR3 DNA: TGTGCCAGCAGACCCCGGACAGTCCAGCCGTCGGAGACAGATACGCAGTATTTT.

This clonotype was counted many times. This chain connects TRBV3-1 to TRBJ2-1; D uncertain. CDR1 LGHDT and CDR2 YNNKEL come from the germline V gene (reference sequence). Trimming stripped 3 bases from V and 3 bases from J, with 9 bases between. This CDR3 comprises 14 residues. As DNA, the CDR3 is TGTGCCAGCAGCCACATCGACGGCTACAATGAGCAGTTCTTC. Residues: CASSHIDGYNEQFF.

CDR3 region: CASSIAPGGRSYEQYF. DNA for the CDR3: TGTGCCAGTAGTATAGCCCCCGGCGGCCGCTCCTACGAGCAGTACTTC. The chain employs TRBV19 and TRBJ2-7; D remains unclear. The CDR3 is made up of 16 amino acids. The germline gives CDR1 LNHDA, CDR2 SQIVND (reference sequence). V shed 1 base and J shed 0 bases, with 13 bases lying between them.

This clonotype showed up just a few times. V and J are TRBV15 and TRBJ2-1, with D unclear. The CDR3 sequence is 13 residues long. V was clipped by 10 bases and J by 3 bases, with 13 bases between them. CDR1 LNHNV and CDR2 YYDKDF come from the germline V gene (reference sequence). CDR3 in amino acids: CASLGTDYNEQFF. The DNA of the CDR3 is TGTGCCAGCCTAGGAACAGACTACAATGAGCAGTTCTTC.

The chain is built from TRBV7-8 and TRBJ1-1; D unclear. The V and J ends lost 2 bases and 3 bases respectively, with 16 bases between them. CDR3 length equals 16 residues. CDR1 and CDR2 (germline): SGHVS, FQNEAQ. CDR3 DNA: TGTGCCAGCAGCTTAACAGCGATTCCGTTTTACACTGAAGCTTTCTTT. Translation: CASSLTAIPFYTEAFF.

The CDR3 sequence is CASSPATYNEQFF. For the CDR3, the DNA is TGTGCCAGCAGCCCCGCAACCTACAATGAGCAGTTCTTC. V usage is TRBV7-2 and J usage is TRBJ2-1; no clear D gene. The length of the CDR3 is 13 residues. Trimming shortened V by 5 bases and J by 2 bases, and 7 bases separated the two germline ends. Germline assignment: CDR1 SGHTA and CDR2 FQGNSA.

This chain links TRBV14 with TRBJ2-7; D is possibly TRBD1 (6 bases). This CDR3 spans 15 amino acids. Germline lookup yields CDR1 SGHDN and CDR2 FVKESK. V was cut by 4 bases and J by 3 bases, with 16 bases left in between. CDR3 in DNA: TGTGCCAGCAGCCCCGTGACAGGACCTGGCTACGAGCAGTACTTC. As protein: CASSPVTGPGYEQYF.

This clonotype was detected only a few times. The chain has TRBV27 and TRBJ2-7; maybe TRBD2 (6 bases). CDR1 and CDR2 (germline): MNHEY, SMNVEV (reference sequence). The CDR3 is made up of 16 amino acids. Deletions cut 1 base from V and 2 bases from J, with 15 bases between. Here the CDR3 DNA reads TGTGCCAGCAGTTTATTGGCAGGGAGGAGCACCTACGAGCAGTACTTC. Translated, it gives CASSLLAGRSTYEQYF.

This clonotype was counted a few times. CDR3: CASSPLPGQGFGSSYEQYF. The CDR3 DNA sequence: TGTGCCAGCAGTCCACTTCCGGGACAGGGATTTGGGAGCTCCTACGAGCAGTACTTC. The chain links TRBV28 to TRBJ2-7; 9 nucleotides match TRBD1. Germline assignment: CDR1 MDHEN and CDR2 SYDVKM. The CDR3 is made up of 19 amino acids. The trim removed 5 bases at V and 0 bases at J, leaving 17 bases unmatched.

The chain carries TRBV30 and TRBJ2-1; D is unresolved. With 0 bases removed from V and 10 bases from J, the gap between germline ends came to 7 bases. The CDR3 is 11 amino acids. Per germline, CDR1 GTSNPN and CDR2 SVGIG (reference sequence). The DNA of the CDR3 is TGTGCCTGGAGTGTATCTGGGGAGCAGTTCTTC. It translates to CAWSVSGEQFF. Full variable domain (missing parts from reference TRBV30 and TRBJ2-1): SQTIHQWPATLVQPVGSPLSLECTVEGTSNPNLYWYRQAAGRGLQLLFYSVGIGQISSEVPQNLSASRPQDRQFILSSKKLLLSDSGFYLCAWSVSGEQFFGPGTRLTVL.

This clonotype was detected many times. The chain has TRBV4-3 and TRBJ1-2, with TRBD1 matching 8 bases. From germline, CDR1 is LGHNA and CDR2 YSLEER. J was trimmed by 8 bases and V by 3 bases; bases with no gene match: 8. This CDR3 has 14 amino acids. The DNA of the CDR3 is TGCGCCAGCAGCCAGCCGACAGGGGACAGGGGCTACACCTTC. This codes for CASSQPTGDRGYTF.

In its sample, this clonotype was seen a few times. V gene TRBV19 combines with J gene TRBJ1-1; perhaps TRBD1 as D (5 bases). The CDR3 runs to 15 residues. Germline loops: CDR1 LNHDA, CDR2 SQIVND (reference sequence). Trimming took 7 bases from V and 4 from J, leaving 19 bases between them. CDR3 in DNA: TGTGCCAGTACCATAAGGGTTCAGGGTAGCACTGAAGCTTTCTTT. Translated, it gives CASTIRVQGSTEAFF.

V and J are TRBV11-2 and TRBJ2-1; D is perhaps TRBD1 or TRBD2 (6 bases each). Trimming removed 5 bases at V and 7 bases at J, with 12 bases between. The germline V gene encodes CDR1 SGHAT and CDR2 FQNNGV. The CDR3 totals 13 residues. The CDR3, as DNA: TGTGCCAGCAGCGCCCCGGGGGCAAATGAGCAGTTCTTC. Encoded protein: CASSAPGANEQFF.

The chain combines TRBV5-8 with TRBJ2-7; 10 nucleotides line up with TRBD2. This CDR3 region has 14 residues. The V gene's germline CDR1 is SGHTS and CDR2 YDEGEE. V lost 2 bases, J lost 3 bases, and 2 bases stayed unmatched. CDR3 sequence reads: CASSLGLADYEQYF. Here the CDR3 DNA reads TGTGCCAGCAGCTTAGGACTAGCGGACTACGAGCAGTACTTC. The variable domain in full, with the rest retrieved from reference TRBV5-8 and TRBJ2-7, is EAGVTQSPTHLIKTRGQQATLRCSPISGHTSVYWYQQALGLGLQFLLWYDEGEERNRGNFPPRFSGRQFPNYSSELNVNALELEDSALYLCASSLGLADYEQYFGPGTRLTVT.

This chain links TRBV7-9 with TRBJ1-2; D perhaps matches TRBD1 (5 bases). The CDR3 runs to 13 residues. Germline V CDR1 and CDR2: SEHNR, FQNEAQ (reference sequence). V lost 6 bases, J lost 6 bases, and 14 bases lay in between. The CDR3 DNA reads TGTGCCAGCAGTTCCGACAGTCTCCATGGCTACACCTTC. This translates into CASSSDSLHGYTF.

This clonotype was counted between two and nine times. The J gene is TRBJ1-1, the V gene TRBV30; no reliable D call. V gave up 5 bases and J gave up 4 bases, with 17 bases separating them. This CDR3 comprises 14 residues. The germline V gene encodes CDR1 GTSNPN and CDR2 SVGIG (reference sequence). The CDR3 sequence: CAWDWGGLGTEAFF. In DNA form, the CDR3 reads TGTGCCTGGGATTGGGGAGGGCTAGGCACTGAAGCTTTCTTT.